Listed below are T cell receptor beta chains from one sample, sequenced in a study of identical twins. From the 5' RACE reads, TCRdb called clonotypes with MiXCR, one entry per CDR3 protein. The sample has about 100,000 distinct CDR3 sequences, 5.9% seen once. Sequencing was performed on memory T cells sorted from blood. All receptors come from a woman in her forties or fifties in good health. Each CDR3 is given with its conserved first and last residue. The D gene is left open where the match is weak. Clone size, where shown, is once, few, many, or a class for clones that have expanded.

d_call | j_call | clone_size | v_call | cdr3_aa | cdr3_nt
. | TRBJ1-2 | many | TRBV4-1 | CASSQDEEYYGYTF | TGCGCCAGCAGCCAAGATGAGGAATACTATGGCTACACCTTC
TRBD2 | TRBJ2-6 | . | TRBV3-1 | CASSPPGGAGANVLTF | TGTGCCAGCAGCCCCCCGGGGGGGGCTGGGGCCAACGTCCTGACTTTC
TRBD1 | TRBJ2-1 | many | TRBV14 | CASSLPGTGFYNEQFF | TGTGCCAGCAGCCTTCCCGGGACAGGGTTTTACAATGAGCAGTTCTTC
. | TRBJ2-1 | many | TRBV11-2 | CASSPPARSSYNEQFF | TGTGCCAGCAGCCCCCCCGCCCGGAGCTCCTACAATGAGCAGTTCTTC
TRBD2 | TRBJ2-2 | many | TRBV6-1 | CASRGGGLAGGTNTGELFF | TGTGCCAGCAGGGGAGGGGGACTAGCGGGAGGCACGAACACCGGGGAGCTGTTTTTT
. | TRBJ2-3 | many | TRBV7-8 | CASSLETSVDTQYF | TGTGCCAGCAGCTTAGAGACTAGTGTAGATACGCAGTATTTT
. | TRBJ2-1 | . | TRBV19 | CASSIDPYSYNEQFF | TGTGCCAGTAGTATAGATCCCTATTCCTACAATGAGCAGTTCTTC
TRBD1 | TRBJ1-2 | many | TRBV20-1 | CSATTGDGYTF | TGCAGTGCCACAACAGGGGATGGCTACACCTTC
. | TRBJ2-5 | many | TRBV20-1 | CSAGLAQETQYF | TGCAGTGCTGGTCTAGCGCAGGAGACCCAGTACTTC
. | TRBJ2-7 | few | TRBV28 | CASTPNQGSVFF | TGTGCCAGCACCCCAAACCAAGGTTCTGTCTTCTTC
. | TRBJ2-2 | few | TRBV11-2 | CASSFEFGELFF | TGTGCCAGCAGCTTTGAATTCGGGGAGCTGTTTTTT
TRBD1 | TRBJ1-1 | many | TRBV5-1 | CASSIGTAAGTEAFF | TGCGCCAGCAGCATAGGGACAGCCGCGGGCACTGAAGCTTTCTTT
. | TRBJ2-5 | many | TRBV25-1 | CASSDTGNVRETQYF | TGTGCCAGCAGTGATACAGGGAACGTTCGAGAGACCCAGTACTTC
. | TRBJ1-2 | many | TRBV20-1 | CSARWIGNSGYTF | TGCAGTGCTAGGTGGATTGGTAATTCGGGCTACACCTTC
. | TRBJ2-7 | . | TRBV11-2 | CASSPLQGSYEQYF | TGTGCCAGCAGCCCGCTACAGGGATCCTACGAGCAGTACTTC
. | TRBJ1-2 | many | TRBV11-2 | CASSPPPGHTEYGYTF | TGTGCCAGCAGCCCGCCCCCGGGACACACTGAGTATGGCTACACCTTC
. | TRBJ1-3 | many | TRBV29-1 | CSVGGEGSLGNTIYF | TGCAGCGTTGGGGGCGAGGGTTCTCTCGGAAACACCATATATTTT
. | TRBJ2-7 | few | TRBV6-5 | CASSYLTKTYEQYF | TGTGCCAGCAGTTACCTCACCAAAACCTACGAGCAGTACTTC
TRBD2 | TRBJ2-7 | many | TRBV5-1 | CASSLAGLVGEGKEYF | TGCGCCAGCAGCTTGGCGGGACTCGTCGGGGAGGGAAAGGAGTACTTC
TRBD1 | TRBJ1-5 | . | TRBV20-1 | CSAEGQGAYSNQPQHF | TGCAGTGCGGAAGGACAGGGGGCGTATAGCAATCAGCCCCAGCATTTT
. | TRBJ2-4 | . | TRBV19 | CASSDPTTGIAKNIQYF | TGTGCCAGTTCTGATCCTACCACCGGAATAGCCAAAAACATCCAGTACTTC
. | TRBJ2-1 | few | TRBV7-3 | CASSSQSSEQFF | TGTGCCAGCAGCAGTCAGAGTTCTGAGCAGTTCTTC
TRBD1 | TRBJ1-4 | many | TRBV24-1 | CATSDPRTGTGSEEKLFF | TGTGCCACCAGTGACCCCCGGACAGGGACGGGTTCGGAGGAAAAACTGTTTTTT
TRBD2 | TRBJ2-1 | many | TRBV5-1 | CASSLAGLATTRGDEQFF | TGCGCCAGCAGCCTTGCCGGACTAGCGACCACTCGGGGGGATGAGCAGTTCTTC
. | TRBJ2-2 | . | TRBV15 | CATSRDEGTGYGELFF | TGTGCCACCAGCAGAGATGAGGGGACTGGGTACGGGGAGCTGTTTTTT
. | TRBJ1-2 | many | TRBV6-6 | CASSYDSGPQGYTF | TGTGCCAGCAGTTATGATTCTGGCCCCCAGGGCTACACCTTC
TRBD1 | TRBJ2-5 | . | TRBV20-1 | CSASRDSIAQETQYF | TGCAGTGCTAGCAGGGACAGTATAGCACAAGAGACCCAGTACTTC
TRBD1 | TRBJ2-5 | many | TRBV25-1 | CASSDIQGVQETQYF | TGTGCCAGCAGTGATATACAGGGGGTCCAAGAGACCCAGTACTTC
TRBD1 | TRBJ1-4 | . | TRBV12-3/TRBV12-4 | CASTPTGGNEKLFF | TGTGCCAGCACTCCGACAGGGGGCAATGAAAAACTGTTTTTT
TRBD1 | TRBJ2-3 | many | TRBV4-1 | CASSQGDRGFTDTQYF | TGCGCCAGCAGCCAAGGGGACAGGGGTTTCACAGATACGCAGTATTTT
TRBD1 | TRBJ1-5 | many | TRBV6-6 | CASSNRQGDSNQPQHF | TGTGCCAGCAGCAACCGACAGGGAGATAGCAATCAGCCCCAGCATTTT
TRBD1 | TRBJ1-1 | few | TRBV7-6 | CASSLTGERTEAFF | TGTGCCAGCAGCTTGACAGGGGAGAGGACTGAAGCTTTCTTT
. | TRBJ1-5 | many | TRBV9 | CASSPTGYQPQHF | TGTGCCAGCAGCCCCACAGGGTATCAGCCCCAGCATTTT
. | TRBJ2-1 | few | TRBV11-2 | CASSLDRPESEQFF | TGTGCCAGCAGCTTGGATCGCCCAGAGAGTGAGCAGTTCTTC
TRBD1 | TRBJ1-2 | many | TRBV9 | CASSATGTGYGYTF | TGTGCCAGCAGCGCCACAGGGACAGGGTATGGCTACACCTTC
. | TRBJ2-2 | few | TRBV3-1 | CASSPAGTGELFF | TGTGCCAGCAGCCCCGCTGGGACCGGGGAGCTGTTTTTT
. | TRBJ1-2 | many | TRBV27 | CASSFAGGYGYTF | TGTGCCAGCAGTTTCGCGGGGGGCTATGGCTACACCTTC
. | TRBJ1-2 | many | TRBV3-1 | CASTTGRFVGYTF | TGTGCCAGCACAACAGGACGGTTCGTGGGCTACACCTTC
. | TRBJ1-5 | many | TRBV12-3/TRBV12-4 | CASSLRGPQPQHF | TGTGCCAGCAGTTTGAGAGGGCCCCAGCCCCAGCATTTT
TRBD2 | TRBJ2-1 | . | TRBV5-5 | CASSLSVAGGGEQFF | TGTGCCAGCAGCTTGTCGGTAGCGGGAGGGGGGGAGCAGTTCTTC
TRBD2 | TRBJ2-1 | many | TRBV29-1 | CSVGTSGFNEQFF | TGCAGCGTTGGAACTAGCGGGTTCAATGAGCAGTTCTTC
. | TRBJ2-3 | . | TRBV30 | CAWSVLDHPSTDTQYF | TGTGCCTGGAGTGTACTAGACCACCCTAGCACAGATACGCAGTATTTT
TRBD1 | TRBJ1-1 | many | TRBV18 | CASSRQGFEAFF | TGTGCCAGCTCAAGACAGGGATTTGAAGCTTTCTTT
. | TRBJ2-1 | many | TRBV2 | CASSGTYNEQFF | TGTGCCAGCAGTGGGACCTACAATGAGCAGTTCTTC
TRBD1 | TRBJ2-5 | . | TRBV6-1 | CASAPTGWETQYF | TGTGCCAGCGCCCCGACAGGGTGGGAGACCCAGTACTTC
. | TRBJ1-2 | . | TRBV5-5 | CASSRGSYNYGYTF | TGTGCCAGCAGCCGAGGTAGCTATAACTATGGCTACACCTTC
TRBD1 | TRBJ2-4 | many | TRBV6-1 | CASRDRGKAKNIQYF | TGTGCCAGCAGGGACAGGGGCAAAGCCAAAAACATTCAGTACTTC
TRBD1 | TRBJ2-7 | . | TRBV24-1 | CATSDPGQRIYEQYF | TGTGCCACCAGTGATCCGGGACAGCGTATCTACGAGCAGTACTTC
. | TRBJ1-2 | many | TRBV5-5 | CASSLDEGEFYGYTF | TGTGCCAGCAGCTTGGATGAAGGGGAGTTCTATGGCTACACCTTC
TRBD1 | TRBJ2-3 | . | TRBV6-1 | CASSESIQGVGDTQYF | TGTGCCAGCAGTGAAAGTATTCAGGGGGTAGGAGATACGCAGTATTTT
. | TRBJ2-1 | few | TRBV27 | CASNRGDSYNEQFF | TGTGCCAGCAATAGGGGAGACAGTTACAATGAGCAGTTCTTC
TRBD1 | TRBJ2-1 | . | TRBV7-6 | CASSVGQAVNEQFF | TGTGCCAGCAGCGTAGGACAGGCTGTAAATGAGCAGTTCTTC
. | TRBJ1-1 | few | TRBV6-2/TRBV6-3 | CASRATMDKMNTEAFF | TGTGCCAGCAGAGCTACAATGGACAAAATGAACACTGAAGCTTTCTTT
TRBD2 | TRBJ2-3 | . | TRBV20-1 | CSARDWRAGGPGGAQYF | TGCAGTGCTAGAGATTGGCGAGCGGGAGGGCCGGGGGGGGCGCAGTATTTT
TRBD1 | TRBJ1-1 | many | TRBV30 | CALDRGPTEAFF | TGTGCCTTGGACAGGGGGCCCACTGAAGCTTTCTTT